This passage covers 21 T cell receptor beta chains from one sample sequenced in a study of blood T cell repertoires in COVID-19. Profiled with immunoSEQ multiplex PCR; TCRdb holds only in-frame clones, not every one. The sample has around 480,000 clones; approximately 86% are singletons. The sequencing sample was made of PBMCs or T cells enriched from blood (not recorded which). These receptor sequences come from a woman between 18 and 30 years old who had recovered from COVID-19.

This chain joins TRBV19 and TRBJ2-2; weak D call: TRBD2 (5 bases). This CDR3 is built from 15 residues. Trimming took 4 bases from V and 10 from J, leaving 19 bases between them. Per the germline V gene, CDR1 is LNHDA and CDR2 is SQIVND (reference sequence). CDR3 sequence reads: CASSTDLAYVPELFF. The CDR3 bases are TGTGCCAGTAGTACCGACCTAGCCTATGTGCCGGAGCTGTTTTTT.

The chain employs TRBV25-1 and TRBJ1-3; possibly TRBD1 for D (6 bases). Trimming removed 6 bases at V and 2 bases at J, with 11 bases between. The CDR3 runs 14 residues. The germline V gene encodes CDR1 MGHDK and CDR2 SYGVNS. CDR3 DNA: TGTGCCAGCAGCCAGGGGAATACTGGAAACACCATATATTTT. It specifies CASSQGNTGNTIYF.

V usage is TRBV5-4 and J usage is TRBJ2-3, with 11 bases that match TRBD2. Germline V CDR1 and CDR2: SGHNT, YYREEE (reference sequence). V was clipped by 2 bases and J by 6 bases; unmatched bases: 8. The CDR3 has 16 residues. DNA of the CDR3: TGTGCCAGCAGCTTTTTAGCGACTAGCGGGGCCGATACGCAGTATTTT. It encodes CASSFLATSGADTQYF.

Here the CDR3 reads CASSFGASMGTEAFF. For the CDR3, the DNA is TGTGCCAGCAGCTTTGGGGCCTCCATGGGCACTGAAGCTTTCTTT. The rearrangement joins TRBV5-4 to TRBJ1-1; TRBD1 might be the D (5 bases). This CDR3 has 15 amino acids. Per the germline V gene, CDR1 is SGHNT and CDR2 is YYREEE (reference sequence). V lost 2 bases and J 4 bases, leaving 15 bases between the germline ends.

On this clone: This sample includes further DNA sequences coding for the same CDR3. The chain joins TRBV12-3 or TRBV12-4 to TRBJ1-2, with 9 bases identical to TRBD1. The CDR3 totals 13 residues. The ends lost 1 base at V and 7 bases at J; junction bases unmatched: 1. The CDR3, as DNA: TGTGCCAGCAGTTTAGGACAGGGGGGTGGCTACACCTTC. It translates to CASSLGQGGGYTF.

This clone has more than one count but fewer than ten. The chain links TRBV6-5 to TRBJ2-2; 7 positions agree with TRBD1. CDR1 and CDR2 from the germline V gene are MNHEY and SVGAGI. V lost 8 bases to trimming and J lost 5 bases; unmatched junction nucleotides: 8. The CDR3 contains 14 residues. In nucleotides, the CDR3 is TGTGCCAGCGCTCCTACAGGGGAGACCGGGGAGCTGTTTTTT. Its protein product is CASAPTGETGELFF.

The chain carries TRBV10-3 and TRBJ1-1, with D maybe TRBD1 (6 bases). CDR1 and CDR2 (germline): ENHRY, SYGVKD. Trimming removed 8 bases from V and 0 bases from J, with 19 bases in between. The CDR3 spans 16 residues. CDR3 sequence: CAIQNRQTGLNTEAFF. As DNA, the CDR3 is TGTGCCATCCAGAACCGACAAACAGGGTTGAACACTGAAGCTTTCTTT.

The V call is TRBV19, the J call TRBJ2-3, with D tentatively TRBD2 (7 bases). Trimming pared 7 bases from V and 2 bases from J, leaving 16 bases between. CDR1 and CDR2 (germline): LNHDA, SQIVND (reference sequence). CDR3 length equals 15 residues. The CDR3 sequence: CASMGGAPYTDTQYF. DNA for the CDR3: TGTGCCAGTATGGGGGGGGCGCCCTACACAGATACGCAGTATTTT.

This rearrangement joins TRBV7-2 to TRBJ2-1; D not resolved. CDR1 and CDR2 (germline): SGHTA, FQGNSA. V was clipped by 10 bases and J by 9 bases, with 7 bases between them. This CDR3 has 9 residues. The CDR3 region is CATTPEQFF. The DNA for the CDR3 is TGTGCCACCACACCTGAGCAGTTCTTC.

This chain connects TRBV6-1 to TRBJ2-3; 7 bases are a match to TRBD1. Unmatched junction bases numbered 3, after V lost 0 bases and J lost 3 bases. Germline V gives CDR1 MNHNS, CDR2 SASEGT. The length of the CDR3 is 15 residues. CDR3 loop: CASSEAQGETDTQYF. DNA for the CDR3: TGTGCCAGCAGTGAAGCTCAGGGGGAGACAGATACGCAGTATTTT.

This CDR3 reads CASSRPLSGRYNEQFF. The CDR3 nucleotides are TGTGCCAGCAGCCGTCCCCTTAGCGGGCGCTACAATGAGCAGTTCTTC. The V and J genes are TRBV7-2 and TRBJ2-1, with 7 bases fitting TRBD2. With V trimmed by 5 bases and J by 3 bases, 10 bases remained unmatched. CDR3 length equals 16 residues. Germline V gene data show CDR1 as SGHTA and CDR2 as FQGNSA. Complete variable domain (other parts from reference TRBV7-2 and TRBJ2-1): GAGVSQSPSNKVTEKGKDVELRCDPISGHTALYWYRQSLGQGLEFLIYFQGNSAPDKSGLPSDRFSAERTGGSVSTLTIQRTQQEDSAVYLCASSRPLSGRYNEQFFGPGTRLTVL.

This sequence joins TRBV19 and TRBJ1-1; 11 bases are a match to TRBD1. With 4 bases clipped from V and 5 bases from J, the junction kept 6 bases outside the gene matches. CDR1 is LNHDA and CDR2 is SQIVND in the germline V gene (reference sequence). This CDR3 is 15 amino acids long. The CDR3 protein is CASSTPGTGGTEAFF. The CDR3 DNA sequence: TGTGCCAGTAGTACCCCCGGGACAGGGGGGACTGAAGCTTTCTTT.

The chain has TRBV7-3 and TRBJ2-3; D is perhaps TRBD2 (5 bases). Trimming left V 10 bases short and J 2 bases short, with 16 bases between. Germline assignment: CDR1 SGHTA and CDR2 FQGTGA. CDR3 size: 14 residues. CDR3 nucleotide sequence: TGTGCCACCCGAAAAGGAGGACCCACAGATACGCAGTATTTT. It specifies CATRKGGPTDTQYF.

This clone is a singleton in its sample. The chain employs TRBV25-1 and TRBJ1-1, with D unclear. Per the germline V gene, CDR1 is MGHDK and CDR2 is SYGVNS. The length of the CDR3 is 14 residues. With 4 bases removed from V and 1 base from J, the gap between germline ends came to 10 bases. As DNA, the CDR3 is TGTGCCAGCAGTGGCCCGGCAGGGAACACTGAAGCTTTCTTT. This encodes CASSGPAGNTEAFF.

V and J are TRBV28 and TRBJ2-1; possible D gene TRBD1, 5 bases. V lost 3 bases and J 8 bases, leaving 20 bases between the germline ends. The CDR3 totals 16 residues. Germline loops: CDR1 MDHEN, CDR2 SYDVKM. In DNA, the CDR3 is TGTGCCAGCAGTTTTCTGGGGTCCCTCACCAGGGATGAGCAGTTCTTC. Translating gives CASSFLGSLTRDEQFF.

The genes are TRBV29-1 and TRBJ1-4; D is ambiguous. Germline loops: CDR1 SQVTM, CDR2 ANQGSEA. The CDR3 is 13 amino acids. CDR3 bases: TGCAGTTACAGAACCGGCTCTAATGAAAAACTGTTTTTT. Its translation: CSYRTGSNEKLFF.

This chain connects TRBV29-1 to TRBJ2-2; D perhaps matches TRBD1 (6 bases). CDR3 length equals 16 residues. Deletions cut 3 bases from V and 3 bases from J, with 17 bases between. The V gene's germline CDR1 is SQVTM and CDR2 ANQGSEA. The CDR3 DNA is TGCAGCGTTGACGGTGGGGGCGAACGGGACACCGGGGAGCTGTTTTTT. This sequence encodes CSVDGGGERDTGELFF.

The V gene is TRBV7-9, the J gene TRBJ1-1; TRBD1 agrees at 8 bases. Looked up from germline, CDR1 is SEHNR and CDR2 is FQNEAQ (reference sequence). The CDR3 is 13 residues long. Trimming cost V 1 base and J 8 bases; bases outside gene matches: 3. The CDR3 region has the DNA TGTGCCAGCAGCTTAGGCTGGACAGGGGAAGCTTTCTTT. This sequence encodes CASSLGWTGEAFF. The full variable domain, with the rest looked up from reference TRBV7-9 and TRBJ1-1, is DTGVSQNPRHKITKRGQNVTFRCDPISEHNRLYWYRQTLGQGPEFLTYFQNEAQLEKSRLLSDRFSAERPKGSFSTLEIQRTEQGDSAMYLCASSLGWTGEAFFGQGTRLTVV.

Turning to this clone: This same CDR3 is encoded by further DNA sequences in the sample. The chain carries TRBV30 and TRBJ1-2, with TRBD1 as a possible D gene (6 bases). Trimming removed 2 bases from V and 5 bases from J, with 12 bases in between. Germline V gene lookup returns CDR1 GTSNPN and CDR2 SVGIG (reference sequence). The CDR3 consists of 13 residues. This CDR3 reads CAWSTGFGYGYTF. Written as DNA, the CDR3 is TGTGCCTGGAGTACAGGGTTCGGGTATGGCTACACCTTC.

The chain employs TRBV10-3 and TRBJ1-2, with D tentatively TRBD1 (5 bases). V was cut by 0 bases and J by 4 bases, with 6 bases left in between. CDR3 size: 13 residues. Germline V gene lookup returns CDR1 ENHRY and CDR2 SYGVKD. The CDR3 DNA reads as TGTGCCATCAGTGAGTCTGACAGCTATGGCTACACCTTC. Its translation: CAISESDSYGYTF.

The V call is TRBV28, the J call TRBJ2-2; 8 bases match TRBD2. The CDR3 has 14 amino acids. Germline values: CDR1 MDHEN, CDR2 SYDVKM. With 10 bases clipped from V and 5 bases from J, the junction kept 9 bases outside the gene matches. CDR3 loop: CATSRGGRTGELFF. The CDR3 DNA is TGTGCCACCTCTCGGGGGGGAAGAACCGGGGAGCTGTTTTTT.